This paragraph covers one T cell receptor (beta chain) sequence. The antigen remains unidentified. The CDR3 runs 14 residues. V was clipped by 3 bases and J by 0 bases, with 9 bases between them. Per germline, CDR1 MNHEY and CDR2 SVGAGI. There were only Caucasian adults among the donors, and all lived in Nashville, Tennessee. The sample comes from a study of shared clonotypes between healthy human individuals. Libraries were prepared by immunoSEQ multiplex PCR; TCRdb keeps only in-frame clonotypes and omits some of them. Here the sample spans more than 400,000 clones, roughly 95% being singletons. General observations from the study: Across several donors, naive CD4 shared around 5%, naive CD8 over 3%, memory CD4 about 2.4%, memory CD8 about 0.4%.

This TCR derives from a woman in her 30s in good health. Sequencing was done on a sample of naive CD4+ T cells sorted from blood. Subset reported: CD45RA+ positively selected. The genes are TRBV6-5 and TRBJ2-7; D not certain. CDR3 sequence (DNA): TGTGCCAGCAGTTATAGCTCGGCCTCCTACGAGCAGTACTTC. Translating gives CASSYSSASYEQYF.